This T cell receptor (beta chain) was retrieved from a study of OX40 agonist ivuxolimab in advanced cancers. About the research overall: Cohort: approximately 83% men, mean age approximately 66, aged about 23 to 80.

The data were produced by immunoSEQ multiplex PCR, yet TCRdb's version contains in-frame clones alone and is incomplete. The sample lists about 58,000 clones; roughly 77% were seen once. Whole-study results and caveats: No antigen was identified for the clonally expanded peripheral T cells. The study found that CD8+ T cells averaged more expanded clones than CD4+.

A word on this clone: What it recognizes is unknown.

Germline V lookup: CDR1 MGHRA, CDR2 YSYEKL. V lost 4 bases and J 5 bases, leaving 14 bases between the germline ends. This CDR3 contains 14 residues. The genes are TRBV4-1 and TRBJ1-1, with D possibly matching TRBD1 (6 bases). The sequence was obtained from an adult with an advanced solid tumor such as melanoma, head and neck, liver or kidney cancer. Sequencing used CD4+ or CD8+ T cells sorted from blood, obtained in a trial of the OX40 agonist ivuxolimab. The chain's CDR3 is CASSPWKGGTEAFF. For the CDR3, the DNA is TGCGCCAGCAGCCCCTGGAAGGGGGGGACTGAAGCTTTCTTT.